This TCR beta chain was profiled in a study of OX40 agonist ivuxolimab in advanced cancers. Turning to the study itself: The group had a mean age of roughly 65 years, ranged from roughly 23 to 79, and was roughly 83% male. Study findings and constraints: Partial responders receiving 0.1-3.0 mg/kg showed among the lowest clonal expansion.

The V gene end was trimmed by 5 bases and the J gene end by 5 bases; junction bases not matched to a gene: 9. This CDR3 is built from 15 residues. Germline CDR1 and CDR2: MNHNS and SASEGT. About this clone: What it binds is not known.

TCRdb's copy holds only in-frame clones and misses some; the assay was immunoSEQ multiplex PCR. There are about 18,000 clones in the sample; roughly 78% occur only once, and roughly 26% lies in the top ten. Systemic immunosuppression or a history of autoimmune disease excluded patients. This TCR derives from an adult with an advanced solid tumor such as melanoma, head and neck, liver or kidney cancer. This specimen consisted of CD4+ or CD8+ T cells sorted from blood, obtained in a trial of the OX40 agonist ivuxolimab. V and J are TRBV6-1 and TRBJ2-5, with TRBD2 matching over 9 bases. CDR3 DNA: TGTGCCAGCAGTCCCTTGGCGGGGGGGGGCGAGACCCAGTACTTC. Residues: CASSPLAGGGETQYF.